This T cell receptor (beta chain) was captured in a study of T cell responses to AZD1222 COVID-19 vaccine. Study-wide results and limits: Spike-specific TCR breadth and depth went up after people got two AZD1222 doses.

Here immunoSEQ multiplex PCR was the method, and the copy in TCRdb shows in-frame clones only, minus some. The sample carries approximately 92,000 clones, about 89% recorded once. There are 15 residues in the CDR3. Trimming pared 2 bases from V and 5 bases from J, leaving 15 bases between. CDR1 and CDR2 from the germline V gene are SGHRS and YFSETQ. As for this clone: The antigen remains unidentified.

This TCR derives from an adult in good health. This chain joins TRBV5-1 and TRBJ2-3; perhaps TRBD2 as D (5 bases). Specimen: peripheral blood, collected on day 0 of AZD1222 vaccination. The CDR3 protein is CASSFSLRVEDTQYF. The CDR3 nucleotides are TGCGCCAGCAGCTTTTCACTGCGGGTGGAAGATACGCAGTATTTT.